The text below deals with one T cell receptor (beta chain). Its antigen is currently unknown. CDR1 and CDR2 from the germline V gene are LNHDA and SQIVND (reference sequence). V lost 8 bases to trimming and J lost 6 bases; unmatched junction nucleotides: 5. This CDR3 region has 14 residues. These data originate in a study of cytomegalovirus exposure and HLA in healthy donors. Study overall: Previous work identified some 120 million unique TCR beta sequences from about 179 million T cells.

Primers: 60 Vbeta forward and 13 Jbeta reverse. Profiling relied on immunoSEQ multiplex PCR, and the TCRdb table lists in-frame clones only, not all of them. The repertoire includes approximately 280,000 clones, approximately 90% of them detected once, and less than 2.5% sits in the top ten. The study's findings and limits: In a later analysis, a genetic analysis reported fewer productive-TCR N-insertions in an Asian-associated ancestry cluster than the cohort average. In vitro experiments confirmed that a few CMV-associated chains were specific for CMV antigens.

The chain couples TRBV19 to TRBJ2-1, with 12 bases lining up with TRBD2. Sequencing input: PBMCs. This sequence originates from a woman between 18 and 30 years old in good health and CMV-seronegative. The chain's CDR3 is CASSPSGRGNEQFF. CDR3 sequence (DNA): TGTGCCAGTTCCCCTAGCGGGAGGGGCAATGAGCAGTTCTTC.